This T cell receptor (beta chain) was sequenced for a study of shared clonotypes between healthy human individuals. The CDR3 covers 14 residues. Germline assignment: CDR1 MDHEN and CDR2 SYDVKM. Trimming cost V 6 bases and J 5 bases; bases outside gene matches: 7. Study-wide points: Since donors were few, the genetic and exposure-history diversity represented was limited.

Concerning this clone: What it binds is not known.

Using immunoSEQ multiplex PCR, the repertoire was profiled, and TCRdb retains in-frame clones only, with some absent. The sample carries approximately 530,000 clones, roughly 95% recorded once. The chain uses TRBV28 and TRBJ2-3; 8 bases are a match to TRBD2. Sample: naive CD4+ T cells sorted from blood. Regarding subset: CD45RA+ positively selected. The receptor was derived from a woman aged 25 to 45 in good health. CDR3 nucleotide sequence: TGTGCCAGCAGACACGGACTAGCCGGAGATACGCAGTATTTT. The encoded protein is CASRHGLAGDTQYF.